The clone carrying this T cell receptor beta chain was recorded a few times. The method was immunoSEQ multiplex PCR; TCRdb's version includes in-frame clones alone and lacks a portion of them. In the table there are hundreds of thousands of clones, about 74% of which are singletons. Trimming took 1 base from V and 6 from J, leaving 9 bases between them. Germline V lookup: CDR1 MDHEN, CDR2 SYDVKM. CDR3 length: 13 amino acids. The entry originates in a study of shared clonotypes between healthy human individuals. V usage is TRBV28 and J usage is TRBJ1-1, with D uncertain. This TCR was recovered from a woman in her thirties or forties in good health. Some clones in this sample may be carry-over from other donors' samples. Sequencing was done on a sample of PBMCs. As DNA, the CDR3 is TGTGCCAGCAGTTTATTAGTGAGTCCTGAAGCTTTCTTT. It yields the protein CASSLLVSPEAFF.